This T cell receptor (beta chain) derives from a study of blood T cell repertoires in COVID-19. This clone was detected only a few times. This CDR3 is 15 amino acids long. The V and J ends lost 3 bases and 5 bases, in that order; junction bases with no gene match: 7. Germline V gives CDR1 LGHNA, CDR2 YSLEER. Authors' analysis steps: Reference gene primer amplification in the assay estimated nucleated cell counts. Sequencing used immunoSEQ multiplex PCR; TCRdb keeps in-frame clones, though not all of them. The V and J calls and clone size come from that table; D and trimming were worked out from the DNA. Of approximately 190,000 clones listed, 82% are singletons. Recruitment covered about 25 US areas and drew participants whose ages spanned roughly 18 to 95 years. Grouping used clinical history reported by participants in a survey and questionnaire.

This clonotype originated in a woman aged 60 to 75 with acute COVID-19. The V gene is TRBV4-3, the J gene TRBJ2-3; 8 positions match TRBD2. The sequenced sample was PBMCs or T cells enriched from blood (not recorded which). CDR3 DNA sequence: TGCGCCAGCAGCCAGCAGTACGGGGGGGTAGATACGCAGTATTTT. Protein sequence: CASSQQYGGVDTQYF.